Presented here are 11 T cell receptor beta chains from one specimen sequenced in a study of blood T cell repertoires in COVID-19. Some clones are missing from TCRdb's copy, which holds only in-frame ones; the method was immunoSEQ multiplex PCR. The sample includes 210,000 or so clones, 75% to 90% seen only once; the top ten take about 4%. Sequences were obtained from PBMCs or T cells enriched from blood (not recorded which). These receptors were obtained from a woman between 25 and 40 years old who had been exposed to COVID-19.

J is TRBJ2-3 and V is TRBV7-9; D unresolved. The CDR3 has 13 residues. With 7 bases removed from V and 3 bases from J, the gap between germline ends came to 11 bases. Germline CDR1 reads SEHNR; CDR2 reads FQNEAQ (reference sequence). CDR3 DNA: TGTGCCAGCACCCGTGAGGTGACAGATACGCAGTATTTT. This encodes CASTREVTDTQYF.

The chain couples TRBV30 to TRBJ1-5; tentative D call: TRBD1 (5 bases). Germline CDR1 reads GTSNPN; CDR2 reads SVGIG (reference sequence). The CDR3 length is 15 residues. V lost 3 bases and J 7 bases, leaving 19 bases between the germline ends. CDR3 DNA: TGTGCCTGGAGAGCTACCGTGGGTTCAGGGCAGCCCCAGCATTTT. It encodes CAWRATVGSGQPQHF.

The rearrangement uses TRBV19 and TRBJ1-5, with TRBD1 as a possible D gene (5 bases). Germline values: CDR1 LNHDA, CDR2 SQIVND (reference sequence). V was trimmed by 3 bases and J by 5 bases, leaving 14 bases between them. This CDR3 has 15 amino acids. Written as DNA, the CDR3 is TGTGCCAGTAGTATCTCTAGGGACTCCTATCAGCCCCAGCATTTT. Translated: CASSISRDSYQPQHF.

The chain's CDR3 is CASSLALGPGDTQYF. CDR3 in DNA: TGTGCCAGCAGCTTGGCCCTTGGCCCTGGCGATACGCAGTATTTT. The V and J genes are TRBV5-6 and TRBJ2-3; D not resolved. The V end was cut by 0 bases, the J end by 6 bases, with 14 bases between. Germline values: CDR1 SGHDT, CDR2 YYEEEE. The CDR3 contains 15 residues.

The V call is TRBV23-1, the J call TRBJ2-5; TRBD1 agrees at 8 bases. TRBV23-1 is classed as an ORF, of uncertain function. CDR3 size: 14 residues. The ends lost 3 bases at V and 5 bases at J; junction bases unmatched: 5. The CDR3 loop is CASSQPGGLETQYF. The CDR3 DNA sequence: TGCGCCAGCAGTCAGCCAGGGGGCCTGGAGACCCAGTACTTC.

The table lists this clone with a few counts. The J gene is TRBJ2-7, the V gene TRBV6-5, with D possibly TRBD1 on 6 matching bases. This CDR3 has 14 amino acids. V dropped 6 bases and J dropped 5 bases, with 17 bases sitting between them. Looked up from germline, CDR1 is MNHEY and CDR2 is SVGAGI. The CDR3 loop is CASRGTLKPNEQYF. As DNA, the CDR3 is TGTGCCAGCAGGGGGACACTGAAACCCAACGAGCAGTACTTC.

The rearrangement uses TRBV5-1 and TRBJ2-7, with TRBD1 matching 11 bases. The CDR3 sequence is 14 residues long. Per germline, CDR1 SGHRS and CDR2 YFSETQ. J lost 3 bases, V lost 4 bases, and 3 bases had no gene match. The CDR3 sequence is CASSTGTGGYEQYF. CDR3 nucleotides: TGCGCCAGCAGCACCGGGACAGGGGGCTACGAGCAGTACTTC.

The chain joins TRBV5-6 to TRBJ1-4; 7 nucleotides align to TRBD1. This CDR3 has 15 amino acids. The germline V gene has CDR1 SGHDT and CDR2 YYEEEE. V lost 4 bases, J lost 6 bases, and 9 bases stayed unmatched. Here the CDR3 DNA reads TGTGCCAGCAGCCAACTAACAGGGGATGATGAAAAACTGTTTTTT. Protein product: CASSQLTGDDEKLFF.

This sequence joins TRBV30 and TRBJ2-7, with D perhaps matching TRBD2 (7 bases). The V and J ends lost 0 bases and 5 bases respectively, with 11 bases between them. The germline CDR1 and CDR2 sequences are GTSNPN and SVGIG (reference sequence). This CDR3 contains 13 residues. The CDR3 sequence is CAWSVQGGDEQYF. In DNA, the CDR3 is TGTGCCTGGAGTGTACAAGGGGGGGACGAGCAGTACTTC. Together with reference TRBV30 and TRBJ2-7, the CDR3 gives the full variable domain: SQTIHQWPATLVQPVGSPLSLECTVEGTSNPNLYWYRQAAGRGLQLLFYSVGIGQISSEVPQNLSASRPQDRQFILSSKKLLLSDSGFYLCAWSVQGGDEQYFGPGTRLTVT.

The genes are TRBV5-1 and TRBJ1-1, with a tentative D call TRBD1 (5 bases). Looked up from germline, CDR1 is SGHRS and CDR2 is YFSETQ. The V gene lost 7 bases and the J gene lost 5 bases, with 15 bases spanning the gap. The CDR3 sequence is 13 residues long. The CDR3 is CASSRGGETEAFF. The CDR3 nucleotides read TGCGCCAGCTCAAGGGGAGGAGAAACTGAAGCTTTCTTT. Full variable domain (missing parts from reference TRBV5-1 and TRBJ1-1): KAGVTQTPRYLIKTRGQQVTLSCSPISGHRSVSWYQQTPGQGLQFLFEYFSETQRNKGNFPGRFSGRQFSNSRSEMNVSTLELGDSALYLCASSRGGETEAFFGQGTRLTVV.

This clone is a singleton in its sample. The V gene is TRBV6-5, the J gene TRBJ1-4; the D is unclear. CDR3 size: 15 residues. Germline CDR1 reads MNHEY; CDR2 reads SVGAGI. With 2 bases removed from V and 0 bases from J, the gap between germline ends came to 7 bases. This chain's CDR3 is CASSYRFATNEKLFF. The CDR3, as DNA: TGTGCCAGCAGTTACCGGTTTGCAACTAATGAAAAACTGTTTTTT.